This is a list of T cell receptor beta chains from one sample in a study of circulating and synovial CD4+ cells in juvenile arthritis. Produced via immunoSEQ multiplex PCR; TCRdb's table is partial and in-frame only. The sample contains about 35,000 clones, roughly 95% of which appear only once. The specimen was CD4+ T cells from blood. The receptors derive from a human donor with juvenile idiopathic arthritis. Each CDR3 is given with its conserved first and last residue. The order of the fields is V gene, J gene, clone size, D gene, CDR3 protein, CDR3 DNA. D genes are given only for firm matches. The size field is filled for only some rows; it gives once, few, many or a size class.

V: TRBV28
J: TRBJ1-2
size: once
D: TRBD1
CDR3: CASGPPTGSYGYTF
DNA: TGTGCCAGTGGCCCTCCGACAGGGTCCTATGGCTACACCTTC

V: TRBV28
J: TRBJ2-2
size: NA
D: TRBD2
CDR3: CASRGGATNTGELFF
DNA: TGTGCCAGCAGGGGAGGGGCTACGAACACCGGGGAGCTGTTTTTT

V: TRBV19
J: TRBJ2-2
size: once
D: NA
CDR3: CASSIPTNARGSDTGELFF
DNA: TGTGCCAGTAGTATCCCTACTAATGCAAGGGGTTCGGACACCGGGGAGCTGTTTTTT

V: TRBV27
J: TRBJ2-1
size: NA
D: NA
CDR3: CASRPSGTDAGRGEQFF
DNA: TGTGCCAGCAGACCTTCCGGGACAGACGCAGGGCGGGGTGAGCAGTTCTTC

V: TRBV9
J: TRBJ2-2
size: NA
D: NA
CDR3: CASSVGGHRGGELFF
DNA: TGTGCCAGCAGCGTAGGCGGTCACCGGGGCGGGGAGCTGTTTTTT

V: TRBV11-1
J: TRBJ1-1
size: NA
D: NA
CDR3: CASRPREYTEAFF
DNA: TGTGCCAGCAGGCCCAGGGAATACACTGAAGCTTTCTTT

V: TRBV18
J: TRBJ2-7
size: NA
D: NA
CDR3: CASSPGAGVGEQYF
DNA: TGTGCCAGCTCACCCGGTGCAGGGGTCGGGGAGCAGTACTTC

V: TRBV14
J: TRBJ1-1
size: NA
D: NA
CDR3: CASSQLSTVNTEAFF
DNA: TGTGCCAGCAGCCAATTGAGCACAGTGAACACTGAAGCTTTCTTT

V: TRBV5-8
J: TRBJ1-3
size: NA
D: NA
CDR3: CASINGGVRGNTIYF
DNA: TGTGCCAGCATCAATGGCGGGGTGAGAGGAAACACCATATATTTT

V: TRBV5-1
J: TRBJ1-1
size: NA
D: NA
CDR3: CASSSIQGRTEAFF
DNA: TGCGCCAGCAGCTCGATCCAGGGCCGCACTGAAGCTTTCTTT

V: TRBV28
J: TRBJ1-1
size: once
D: NA
CDR3: CASRQVEAFF
DNA: TGTGCCAGTCGACAGGTTGAAGCTTTCTTT

V: TRBV7-5
J: TRBJ1-1
size: NA
D: NA
CDR3: CVRGLGGGGKGTEAFF
DNA: TGTGTCAGAGGGCTGGGCGGGGGGGGAAAAGGGACTGAAGCTTTCTTT

V: TRBV7-3
J: TRBJ2-2
size: NA
D: NA
CDR3: CASSSQQGPHGELFF
DNA: TGTGCCAGCAGCTCCCAACAGGGACCGCACGGGGAGCTGTTTTTT

V: TRBV10-3
J: TRBJ2-1
size: NA
D: NA
CDR3: CAIKQGNEQFF
DNA: TGTGCCATTAAGCAGGGTAATGAGCAGTTCTTC

V: TRBV27
J: TRBJ2-2
size: NA
D: NA
CDR3: CASSPLPGTGELFF
DNA: TGTGCCAGCAGCCCCCTCCCAGGGACCGGGGAGCTGTTTTTT

V: TRBV7-2
J: TRBJ2-7
size: NA
D: NA
CDR3: CASSLGSRQAYSYEQYF
DNA: TGTGCCAGCAGCTTAGGGTCTCGGCAGGCATACTCCTACGAGCAGTACTTC

V: TRBV4-1
J: TRBJ2-1
size: once
D: NA
CDR3: CASSHPVSTGYNEQFF
DNA: TGCGCCAGCAGCCACCCTGTCAGTACGGGGTACAATGAGCAGTTCTTC

V: TRBV19
J: TRBJ1-1
size: NA
D: NA
CDR3: CASSSGQMNTEAFF
DNA: TGTGCCAGTAGTAGCGGACAGATGAACACTGAAGCTTTCTTT

V: TRBV4-2
J: TRBJ1-1
size: NA
D: NA
CDR3: CASSQRELVNTEAFF
DNA: TGTGCCAGCAGCCAAAGAGAGTTGGTGAACACTGAAGCTTTCTTT

V: TRBV6-5
J: TRBJ2-1
size: NA
D: TRBD2
CDR3: CASSYLRGGAYNEQFF
DNA: TGTGCCAGCAGTTACTTGCGGGGAGGGGCCTACAATGAGCAGTTCTTC

V: TRBV11-2
J: TRBJ2-7
size: NA
D: TRBD1
CDR3: CASSSNRDRGYEQYF
DNA: TGTGCCAGCAGCTCGAACCGGGACAGGGGTTACGAGCAGTACTTC

V: TRBV4-2
J: TRBJ2-1
size: NA
D: NA
CDR3: CASSQVEEVGAGRIYNEQFF
DNA: TGTGCCAGCAGCCAAGTCGAAGAGGTAGGGGCGGGGAGAATCTACAATGAGCAGTTCTTC

V: TRBV4-3
J: TRBJ2-1
size: NA
D: TRBD2
CDR3: CASSLILGLAPDNEQFF
DNA: TGCGCCAGCAGCCTAATTTTGGGACTAGCGCCGGACAATGAGCAGTTCTTC

V: TRBV6-5
J: TRBJ2-3
size: NA
D: TRBD2
CDR3: CASSGLAGTDTQYF
DNA: TGTGCCAGCAGCGGACTAGCGGGGACAGATACGCAGTATTTT

V: TRBV15
J: TRBJ2-5
size: NA
D: NA
CDR3: CATSRRGVVETQYF
DNA: TGTGCCACCAGCAGGCGGGGTGTTGTGGAGACCCAGTACTTC

V: TRBV28
J: TRBJ2-7
size: few
D: NA
CDR3: CASSPRQAGPYEQYF
DNA: TGTGCCAGCAGCCCCAGACAGGCAGGCCCTTACGAGCAGTACTTC

V: TRBV28
J: TRBJ1-2
size: NA
D: TRBD1
CDR3: CASSLRYRGRGYGYTF
DNA: TGTGCCAGCAGTTTACGTTACAGGGGGCGAGGCTATGGCTACACCTTC

V: TRBV27
J: TRBJ1-1
size: NA
D: NA
CDR3: CASSGAFF
DNA: TGTGCCAGCAGCGGGGCTTTCTTT

V: TRBV5-6
J: TRBJ1-2
size: NA
D: TRBD1
CDR3: CASSLGDRAAGYTF
DNA: TGTGCCAGCAGCTTGGGGGACAGGGCCGCTGGCTACACCTTC

V: TRBV19
J: TRBJ1-2
size: NA
D: TRBD1
CDR3: CASSGDRGRFGYTF
DNA: TGTGCCAGTAGTGGGGACAGGGGACGCTTCGGCTACACCTTC

V: TRBV19
J: TRBJ2-7
size: NA
D: NA
CDR3: CASRDQGGSYEQYF
DNA: TGTGCCAGTAGGGACCAAGGAGGGTCCTACGAGCAGTACTTC

V: TRBV5-4
J: TRBJ1-4
size: once
D: TRBD1
CDR3: CASSLGTVATNEKLFF
DNA: TGTGCCAGCAGCCTCGGGACAGTTGCAACTAATGAAAAACTGTTTTTT